The next 7 T cell receptor beta chains were all read from a single sample in a study of tumor and adjacent non-tumor tissue in lung cancer. This sample's RNA came from whole unsorted tissue. This non-tumor lung sample came from over 3 cm beyond the tumor edge. The library came from three nested PCR rounds adapted from ARM-PCR protocols. MiXCR, run by TCRdb on the multiplex PCR reads, gives a single entry per CDR3 protein. The table lists some 70,000 distinct CDR3 sequences, around 70% of them singletons. Sequenced input: distant non-tumor lung tissue. The receptors were sampled from a woman in her 50s with non-small cell lung cancer.

On this clonotype: This likely comes from a read error, as the CDR3 has no conserved phenylalanine or tryptophan at its end. The chain couples TRBV20-1 to TRBJ2-4; tentatively, D is TRBD2 (6 bases). With 3 bases removed from V and 9 bases from J, the gap between germline ends came to 18 bases. This CDR3 is 14 amino acids long. Germline V gives CDR1 DFQATT, CDR2 SNEGSKA (reference sequence). CDR3 region: CSARPEPGVVIQYL. CDR3 DNA: TGCAGTGCTAGGCCTGAACCGGGAGTGGTCATTCAGTACCTC.

A word on this clonotype: A much larger clone is a single base away; this may be a read error. The V and J genes are TRBV5-6 and TRBJ2-5; a possible D gene is TRBD2 (6 bases). The CDR3 is 15 residues long. Germline V CDR1 and CDR2: SGHDT, YYEEEE. For the CDR3, the DNA is TGTACCAGCAGCTTGGCCGCGGGGACTCAAGAGACCCAGTACTTC. Translated: CTSSLAAGTQETQYF. Using reference TRBV5-6 and TRBJ2-5 for the parts outside the CDR3, the full variable domain is DAGVTQSPTHLIKTRGQQVTLRCSPKSGHDTVSWYQQALGQGPQFIFQYYEEEERQRGNFPDRFSGHQFPNYSSELNVNALLLGDSALYLCTSSLAAGTQETQYFGPGTRLLVL.

Remarks on this clonotype: A single base separates this from a much larger clone, so it may be a read error. The chain uses TRBV5-4 and TRBJ2-4; tentatively, D is TRBD1 or TRBD2 (5 bases each). Trimming left V 6 bases short and J 11 bases short, with 18 bases between. The CDR3 runs to 13 residues. Per germline, CDR1 SGHNT and CDR2 YYREEE (reference sequence). The CDR3 nucleotides are TGTGCCAGCAATGACGAGGGGAAGGACTTTCAGTACTTC. Translating it yields CASNDEGKDFQYF.

Concerning this clonotype itself: A much larger clone is a single base away; this may be a read error. V is TRBV4-1 and J is TRBJ2-7; D is uncertain. From germline, CDR1 is MGHRA and CDR2 YSYEKL. The CDR3 consists of 15 residues. V lost 0 bases and J 10 bases, leaving 19 bases between the germline ends. In nucleotides, the CDR3 is TGCGCCAGCAGCCAAGATTTTGACTCACTTACGAGCCAGTACTTC. The encoded protein is CASSQDFDSLTSQYF.

This clonotype has just one count. The chain uses TRBV30 and TRBJ1-2; a weak D match, TRBD1 (6 bases). Germline CDR1 and CDR2: GTSNPN and SVGIG (reference sequence). This CDR3 is built from 14 residues. With 3 bases removed from V and 8 bases from J, the gap between germline ends came to 19 bases. The CDR3, as DNA: TGTGCCTGGAGGGTAGGAACAGGGAGGCTCGGCTACACCTTC. Its translation: CAWRVGTGRLGYTF.

Remarks on this clonotype: This may be a read error, as it is one base from a much larger clone. The chain is built from TRBV20-1 and TRBJ2-1; 8 nucleotides line up with TRBD2. This CDR3 region has 14 residues. The germline V gene has CDR1 DFQATT and CDR2 SNEGSKA (reference sequence). The DNA for the CDR3 is TGCAGTACTAGCGGCCGGGAGGGTTACAATGAGCAGTTCTTC. As protein: CSTSGREGYNEQFF.

This clonotype is a singleton in its sample. The junction departs from the called germline gene at one end, perhaps through a read error. This chain joins TRBV5-1 and TRBJ2-1, with 10 nucleotides matching TRBD2. The CDR3 runs 17 residues. Per germline, CDR1 SGHRS and CDR2 YFSETQ. CDR3 protein: CANSFPSGSGSYNEQFF. The CDR3 bases are TGCGCCAACAGCTTCCCTAGCGGGAGTGGGTCCTACAATGAGCAGTTCTTC.